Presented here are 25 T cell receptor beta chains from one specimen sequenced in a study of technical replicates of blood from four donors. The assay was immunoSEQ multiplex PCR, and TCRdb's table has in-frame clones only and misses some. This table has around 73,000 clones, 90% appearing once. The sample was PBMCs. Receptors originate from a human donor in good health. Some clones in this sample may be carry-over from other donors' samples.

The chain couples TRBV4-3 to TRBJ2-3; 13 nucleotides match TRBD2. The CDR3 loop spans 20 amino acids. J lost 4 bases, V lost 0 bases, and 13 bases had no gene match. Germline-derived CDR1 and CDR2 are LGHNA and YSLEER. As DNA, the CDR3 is TGCGCCAGCAGCCAAGATTTAGCGGGACTAGCGGGACGGAGGGCAGATACGCAGTATTTT. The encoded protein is CASSQDLAGLAGRRADTQYF.

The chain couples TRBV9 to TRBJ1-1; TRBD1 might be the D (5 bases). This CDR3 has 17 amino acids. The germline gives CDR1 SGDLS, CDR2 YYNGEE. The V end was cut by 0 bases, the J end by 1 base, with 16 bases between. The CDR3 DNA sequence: TGTGCCAGCAGCGTAGGTTTAAGGGGCCCAACGAACACTGAAGCTTTCTTT. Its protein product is CASSVGLRGPTNTEAFF.

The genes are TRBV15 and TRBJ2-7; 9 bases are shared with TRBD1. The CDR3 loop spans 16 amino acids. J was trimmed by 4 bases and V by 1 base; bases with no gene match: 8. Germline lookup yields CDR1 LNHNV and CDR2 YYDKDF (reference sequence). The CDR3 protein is CATSRAGGTGRYEQYF. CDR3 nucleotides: TGTGCCACCAGCAGAGCGGGCGGGACAGGGAGGTACGAGCAGTACTTC.

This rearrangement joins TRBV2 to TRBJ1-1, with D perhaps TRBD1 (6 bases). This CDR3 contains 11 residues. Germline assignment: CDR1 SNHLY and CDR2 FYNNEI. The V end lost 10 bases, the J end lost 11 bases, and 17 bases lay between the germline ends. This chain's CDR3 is CATQVGATAFF. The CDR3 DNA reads TGTGCCACCCAGGTGGGGGCGACGGCTTTCTTT.

The CDR3 region has the DNA TGTGCCAGCAGTCCCCGAGCAATCGGGGGGTATGAGCAGTTCTTC. The encoded protein is CASSPRAIGGYEQFF. This chain links TRBV27 with TRBJ2-1, with 7 bases fitting TRBD2. The CDR3 extends over 15 amino acids. Germline lookup yields CDR1 MNHEY and CDR2 SMNVEV (reference sequence). Unmatched junction bases numbered 12, after V lost 5 bases and J lost 8 bases.

The DNA of the CDR3 is TGTGCCACCCGACGGGGGTCGGACACAGATACGCAGTATTTT. It yields the protein CATRRGSDTDTQYF. The gene calls are TRBV10-3 and TRBJ2-3, with D possibly matching TRBD2 (6 bases). CDR3 length: 14 amino acids. The V end was cut by 10 bases, the J end by 2 bases, with 16 bases between. The germline V gene has CDR1 ENHRY and CDR2 SYGVKD.

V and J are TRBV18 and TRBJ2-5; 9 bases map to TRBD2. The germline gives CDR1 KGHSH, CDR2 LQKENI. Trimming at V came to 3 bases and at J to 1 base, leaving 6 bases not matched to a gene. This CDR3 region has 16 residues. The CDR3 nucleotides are TGTGCCAGCTCACCTAGCGGGAGTAATCCCCAAGAGACCCAGTACTTC. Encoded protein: CASSPSGSNPQETQYF.

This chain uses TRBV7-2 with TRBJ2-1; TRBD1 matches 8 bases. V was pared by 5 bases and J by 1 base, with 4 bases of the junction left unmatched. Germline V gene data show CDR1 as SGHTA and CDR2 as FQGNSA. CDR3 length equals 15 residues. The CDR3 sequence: CASSNRQGSYNEQFF. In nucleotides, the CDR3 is TGTGCCAGCAGCAACCGACAGGGGTCCTACAATGAGCAGTTCTTC.

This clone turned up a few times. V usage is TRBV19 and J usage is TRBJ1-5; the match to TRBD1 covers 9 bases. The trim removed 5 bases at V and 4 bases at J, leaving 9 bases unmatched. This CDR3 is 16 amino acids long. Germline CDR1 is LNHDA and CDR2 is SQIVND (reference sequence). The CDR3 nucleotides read TGTGCCAGTAGTCCTCGGGACAGGGTGGAAAATCAGCCCCAGCATTTT. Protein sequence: CASSPRDRVENQPQHF.

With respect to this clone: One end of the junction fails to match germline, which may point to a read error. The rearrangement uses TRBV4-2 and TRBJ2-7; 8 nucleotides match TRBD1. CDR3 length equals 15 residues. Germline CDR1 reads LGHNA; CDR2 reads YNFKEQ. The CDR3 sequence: CASSQLPGGSNEQYF. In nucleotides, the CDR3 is TGTGCCAGCAGCCAACTTCCAGGGGGCTCCAACGAGCAGTACTTC.

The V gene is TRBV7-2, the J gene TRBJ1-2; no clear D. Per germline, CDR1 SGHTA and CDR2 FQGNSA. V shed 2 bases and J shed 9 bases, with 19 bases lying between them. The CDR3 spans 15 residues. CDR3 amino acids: CASSLSTSGSKSYTF. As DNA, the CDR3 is TGTGCCAGCAGCTTAAGTACCAGCGGATCGAAAAGCTACACCTTC. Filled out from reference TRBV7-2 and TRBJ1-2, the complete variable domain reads GAGVSQSPSNKVTEKGKDVELRCDPISGHTALYWYRQSLGQGLEFLIYFQGNSAPDKSGLPSDRFSAERTGGSVSTLTIQRTQQEDSAVYLCASSLSTSGSKSYTFGSGTRLTVV.

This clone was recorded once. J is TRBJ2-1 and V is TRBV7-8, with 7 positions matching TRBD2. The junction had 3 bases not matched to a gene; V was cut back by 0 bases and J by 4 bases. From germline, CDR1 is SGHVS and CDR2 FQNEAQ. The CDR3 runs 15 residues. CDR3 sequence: CASSLAGGPYNEQFF. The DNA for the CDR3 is TGTGCCAGCAGCTTAGCGGGAGGGCCGTACAATGAGCAGTTCTTC.

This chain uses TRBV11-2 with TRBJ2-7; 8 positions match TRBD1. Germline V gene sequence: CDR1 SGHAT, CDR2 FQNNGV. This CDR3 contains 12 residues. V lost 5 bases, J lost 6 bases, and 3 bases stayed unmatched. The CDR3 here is CASSRQGREQYF. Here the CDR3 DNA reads TGTGCCAGCAGCCGACAGGGGCGCGAGCAGTACTTC. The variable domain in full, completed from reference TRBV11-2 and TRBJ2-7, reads EAGVAQSPRYKIIEKRQSVAFWCNPISGHATLYWYQQILGQGPKLLIQFQNNGVVDDSQLPKDRFSAERLKGVDSTLKIQPAKLEDSAVYLCASSRQGREQYFGPGTRLTVT.

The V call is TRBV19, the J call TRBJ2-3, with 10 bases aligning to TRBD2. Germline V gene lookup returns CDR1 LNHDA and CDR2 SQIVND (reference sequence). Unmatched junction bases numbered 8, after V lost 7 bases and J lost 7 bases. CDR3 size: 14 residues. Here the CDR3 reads CASTSSGGRNTQYF. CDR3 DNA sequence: TGTGCCAGTACCTCTAGCGGGGGCCGAAATACGCAGTATTTT.

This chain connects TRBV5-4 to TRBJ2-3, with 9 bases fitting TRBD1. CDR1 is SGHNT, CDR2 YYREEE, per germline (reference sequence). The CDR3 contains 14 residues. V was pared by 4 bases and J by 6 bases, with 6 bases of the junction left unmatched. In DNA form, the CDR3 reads TGTGCCAGCAGCCGAGACAGGGGGTCGGATACGCAGTATTTT. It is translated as CASSRDRGSDTQYF.

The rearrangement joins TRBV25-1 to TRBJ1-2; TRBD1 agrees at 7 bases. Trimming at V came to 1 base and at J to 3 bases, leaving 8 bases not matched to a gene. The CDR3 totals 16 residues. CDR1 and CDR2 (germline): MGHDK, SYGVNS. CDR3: CASSESGQAYDYGYTF. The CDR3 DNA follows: TGTGCCAGCAGTGAATCCGGACAGGCGTACGACTATGGCTACACCTTC.

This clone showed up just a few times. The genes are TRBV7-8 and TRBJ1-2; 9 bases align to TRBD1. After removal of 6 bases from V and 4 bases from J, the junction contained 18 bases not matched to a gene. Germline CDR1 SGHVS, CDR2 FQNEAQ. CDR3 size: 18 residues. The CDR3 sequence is CASRSDVLRQGVTYGYTF. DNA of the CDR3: TGTGCCAGCAGATCGGACGTCCTGCGACAGGGGGTGACCTATGGCTACACCTTC. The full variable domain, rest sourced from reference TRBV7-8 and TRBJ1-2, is GAGVSQSPRYKVAKRGQDVALRCDPISGHVSLFWYQQALGQGPEFLTYFQNEAQLDKSGLPSDRFFAERPEGSVSTLKIQRTQQEDSAVYLCASRSDVLRQGVTYGYTFGSGTRLTVV.

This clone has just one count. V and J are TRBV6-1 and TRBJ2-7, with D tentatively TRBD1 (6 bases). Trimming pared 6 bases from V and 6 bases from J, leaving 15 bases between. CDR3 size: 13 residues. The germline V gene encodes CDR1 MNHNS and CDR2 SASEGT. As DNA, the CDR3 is TGTGCCAGCAGCCCCTCAGGGGTAGGCGAGCAGTACTTC. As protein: CASSPSGVGEQYF.

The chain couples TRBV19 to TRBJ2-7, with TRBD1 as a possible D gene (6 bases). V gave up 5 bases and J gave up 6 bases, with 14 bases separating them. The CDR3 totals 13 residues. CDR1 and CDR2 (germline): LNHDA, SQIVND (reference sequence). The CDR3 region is CASSAQDSAEQYF. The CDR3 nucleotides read TGTGCCAGTAGTGCCCAGGACAGTGCCGAGCAGTACTTC.

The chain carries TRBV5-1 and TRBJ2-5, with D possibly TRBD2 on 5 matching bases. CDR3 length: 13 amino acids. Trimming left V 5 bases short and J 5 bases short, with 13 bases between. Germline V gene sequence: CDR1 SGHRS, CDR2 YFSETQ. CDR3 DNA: TGCGCCAGCAGTAATCGGGGTGGCGAGACCCAGTACTTC. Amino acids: CASSNRGGETQYF. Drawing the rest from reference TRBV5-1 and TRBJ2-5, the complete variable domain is KAGVTQTPRYLIKTRGQQVTLSCSPISGHRSVSWYQQTPGQGLQFLFEYFSETQRNKGNFPGRFSGRQFSNSRSEMNVSTLELGDSALYLCASSNRGGETQYFGPGTRLLVL.

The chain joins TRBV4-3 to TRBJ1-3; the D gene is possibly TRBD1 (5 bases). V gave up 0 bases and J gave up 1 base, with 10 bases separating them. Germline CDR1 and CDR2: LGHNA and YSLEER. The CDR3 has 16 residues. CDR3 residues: CASSQDLRASGNTIYF. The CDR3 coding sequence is TGCGCCAGCAGCCAAGATCTCAGGGCTTCTGGAAACACCATATATTTT.

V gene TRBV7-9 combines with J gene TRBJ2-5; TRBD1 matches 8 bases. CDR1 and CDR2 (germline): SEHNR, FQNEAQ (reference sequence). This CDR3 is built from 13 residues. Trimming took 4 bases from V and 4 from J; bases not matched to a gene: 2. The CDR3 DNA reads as TGTGCCAGCAGCTACAGGGGGGTAGAGACCCAGTACTTC. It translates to CASSYRGVETQYF. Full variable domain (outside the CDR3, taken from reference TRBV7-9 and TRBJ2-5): DTGVSQNPRHKITKRGQNVTFRCDPISEHNRLYWYRQTLGQGPEFLTYFQNEAQLEKSRLLSDRFSAERPKGSFSTLEIQRTEQGDSAMYLCASSYRGVETQYFGPGTRLLVL.

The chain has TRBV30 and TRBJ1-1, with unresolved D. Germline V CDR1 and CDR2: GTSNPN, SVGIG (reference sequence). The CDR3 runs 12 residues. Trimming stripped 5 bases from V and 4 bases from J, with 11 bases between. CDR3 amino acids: CAWDPGVTEAFF. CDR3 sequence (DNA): TGTGCCTGGGACCCCGGGGTCACTGAAGCTTTCTTT.

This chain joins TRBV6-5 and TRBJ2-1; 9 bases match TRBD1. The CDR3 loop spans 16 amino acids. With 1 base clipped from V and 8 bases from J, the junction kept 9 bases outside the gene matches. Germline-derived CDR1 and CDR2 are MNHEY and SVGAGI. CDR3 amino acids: CASSYLGTGSQDEQFF. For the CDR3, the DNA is TGTGCCAGCAGTTACTTAGGGACAGGGTCACAGGATGAGCAGTTCTTC.

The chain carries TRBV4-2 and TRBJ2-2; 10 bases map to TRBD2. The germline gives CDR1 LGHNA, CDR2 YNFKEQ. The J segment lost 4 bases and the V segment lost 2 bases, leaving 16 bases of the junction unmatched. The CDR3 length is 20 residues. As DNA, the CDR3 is TGTGCCAGCAGCCAACCCCCCGGGCTAGCGGGAGTGGAGGGCACCGGGGAGCTGTTTTTT. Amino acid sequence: CASSQPPGLAGVEGTGELFF.